The TCR beta chain under discussion was sequenced for a study of cytomegalovirus exposure and HLA in healthy donors. Findings of the study overall: Differences between HLA loci emerged in a later analysis of TCR association rates, with DRB1 most and HLA-C fewest. Among the CMV-associated chains, three were confirmed in vitro as specific for CMV antigens.

For this clone: Its matching antigen is unknown.

PCR amplification relied on 60 Vbeta primers (plus 13 Jbeta primers). The data were produced by immunoSEQ multiplex PCR, yet TCRdb's version contains in-frame clones alone and is incomplete. The table shows 84,000 or so clones, with about 80% occurring only once. The sequence was obtained from a male donor in good health and CMV-seronegative. Sequencing used PBMCs.

The CDR3 protein is CASSSILLGSRNTIYF. The DNA of the CDR3 is TGTGCCAGCAGTTCAATCCTGTTGGGCTCCCGAAACACCATATATTTT. The chain combines TRBV13 with TRBJ1-3, with D unresolved. Germline V gives CDR1 PRHDT, CDR2 FYEKMQ (reference sequence). V lost 6 bases, J lost 5 bases, and 20 bases lay in between. This CDR3 comprises 16 residues.